What follows is one T cell receptor beta chain and its context. Its antigen is unknown. The data were taken from a study of T cell responses to AZD1222 COVID-19 vaccine. Here immunoSEQ multiplex PCR was the method, and the copy in TCRdb shows in-frame clones only, minus some. The data contain 100,000 to 150,000 clones, just over 90% of them seen just once; the ten biggest clones take up 5%. Researchers grouped second doses given at about 4 or about 12 weeks into one pool. Regarding the study as a whole: Only a handful of individuals given AZD1222 were seropositive at baseline. The donor cohort was predominantly white British with a female majority, and clonal diversity may have been underestimated.

Sequenced material: peripheral blood, taken 28 days after the second AZD1222 dose. The clonotype originates from an adult who received the AZD1222 COVID-19 vaccine.

CDR3 in DNA: TGCAGTGCTGGTGAGCGACGGGACAGGGGAAATGAGCAGTTCTTC. Its protein is CSAGERRDRGNEQFF. The chain joins TRBV20-1 to TRBJ2-1, with TRBD1 matching 10 bases. The CDR3 spans 15 residues. V lost 5 bases and J lost 7; bases outside the gene matches: 11. Germline CDR1 and CDR2: DFQATT and SNEGSKA (reference sequence).